The present TCR beta chain was sequenced within a study of T cells in Graves' hyperthyroidism and ophthalmopathy. It was RNA transcripts that yielded the amplified TCR beta CDR3 regions. Using the HTBI primer set, a first-round RT-PCR was run on the TCR CDR3. TCRdb reanalysed the multiplex PCR reads using MiXCR and keeps one entry per CDR3 protein. The profile shows approximately 400,000 distinct CDR3 sequences, over 11% of them singletons. General study findings and limits: The model predicted ophthalmopathy a median about 6.6 months before onset.

This clonotype showed up many times. Its target is unknown. The clonotype originates from a woman aged 55-70 years with Graves' hyperthyroidism. The sample comprised blood.

The DNA for the CDR3 is TGTGCCAGCACCTGGGGTAGCGGGAGGGAGACCCAGTACTTC. Encoded protein: CASTWGSGRETQYF. The chain is built from TRBV12-3 or TRBV12-4 and TRBJ2-5; 10 nucleotides match TRBD2. V was clipped by 7 bases and J by 5 bases; unmatched bases: 7. This CDR3 spans 14 amino acids.